This T cell receptor beta chain was identified during a study of T cells after yellow fever vaccination. In this sample, this clonotype turned up many times. TCRdb re-analysed the 5' RACE reads in MiXCR, keeping a single row per CDR3 protein. The table lists over 300,000 distinct CDR3 sequences, 3.6% of them singletons, with 23% in the top ten. The CDR3 is 14 residues long. The germline V gene encodes CDR1 SNHLY and CDR2 FYNNEI. With V trimmed by 6 bases and J by 6 bases, 8 bases remained unmatched. The source material was PBMCs, sampled on the day of the yellow fever booster vaccination. The genes are TRBV2 and TRBJ2-1; 7 nucleotides agree with TRBD2. The receptor was isolated from a man younger than 35 who received the YFV17D yellow fever vaccine. In DNA, the CDR3 is TGTGCCAGCAGGGCTGATGGGGGGGGCAATGAGCAGTTCTTC. It codes for CASRADGGGNEQFF. The full variable domain, in which reference TRBV2 and TRBJ2-1 provide the parts outside the CDR3, is EPEVTQTPSHQVTQMGQEVILRCVPISNHLYFYWYRQILGQKVEFLVSFYNNEISEKSEIFDDQFSVERPDGSNFTLKIRSTKLEDSAMYFCASRADGGGNEQFFGPGTRLTVL.